Listed below are T cell receptor beta chains from one sample, sequenced in a study of graft-versus-host responses after intestinal transplantation. For these receptors, no antigen is known. Sequencing was performed with immunoSEQ multiplex PCR; in TCRdb, only in-frame clones are kept and a portion is missing. The sample shows about 120,000 clones, 80% to 95% of them seen only once. Sequenced here: unstimulated CD4+ T cells sorted from spleen or lymph node cells, sampled before intestinal transplant. The receptors were gathered from a human donor who received an intestinal transplant. The CDR3 runs from the conserved cysteine through the conserved F or W. Not every row has a clone size; where given, it reads once, few, many or a size class.

TRBV5-4	NA	TRBJ2-3	CASSLGIDRDTQYF
TRBV25-1	NA	TRBJ2-7	CASSESGLAAYEQYF
TRBV6-5	NA	TRBJ2-7	CASSPRATGEQYF
TRBV9	NA	TRBJ2-1	CASSVLTGTGGNEQFF
TRBV11-1	once	TRBJ2-5	CASRELSETQYF
TRBV28	NA	TRBJ1-1	CASSKSSPAEAFF
TRBV7-9	once	TRBJ2-7	CASSPGTGPPSYEQYF
TRBV18	NA	TRBJ2-7	CASSWRLAGVYEQYF
TRBV5-5	NA	TRBJ1-1	CASSPQHPNTEAFF
TRBV10-2	NA	TRBJ1-2	CASSETGTNGYTF
TRBV27	NA	TRBJ2-3	CASSLDPTRDRGPTSTDTQYF
TRBV29-1	NA	TRBJ1-2	CSVEGQPYGYTF
TRBV9	NA	TRBJ2-3	CASSVVGSKYTDTQYF
TRBV4-1	NA	TRBJ2-1	CASSQEGGILGLAGDNEQFF
TRBV10-3	NA	TRBJ2-7	CAISQSAGTGDEQYF
TRBV4-1	NA	TRBJ1-2	CASSQESVRSGYTF
TRBV5-1	NA	TRBJ2-5	CASSMSGTPQETQYF
TRBV4-1	NA	TRBJ1-2	CASSLEVNYYGYTF
TRBV19	NA	TRBJ2-3	CASSSSGHTQYF
TRBV7-8	NA	TRBJ2-3	CASSSLVPDTQYF
TRBV7-9	NA	TRBJ2-7	CASSLDSSYEQYF
TRBV30	NA	TRBJ1-5	CASQGAGQPQHF
TRBV30	NA	TRBJ1-5	CAWSPFHRVGQPQHF
TRBV29-1	NA	TRBJ1-5	CSVQGQGSQPQHF
TRBV28	NA	TRBJ2-3	CAGQRDSRTDTQYF
TRBV10-2	NA	TRBJ2-7	CASTRDRGEQYF
TRBV19	NA	TRBJ2-7	CASSIGWGFYEQYF
TRBV6-1	NA	TRBJ2-1	CASHRDGRSYNEQFF
TRBV6-1	few	TRBJ2-7	CASSEQGTYEQYF
TRBV19	NA	TRBJ2-1	CASSLRTSYNEQFF
TRBV14	NA	TRBJ2-3	CASSQDMPRVPLRSTDTQYF
TRBV11-1	NA	TRBJ2-7	CASSFSGTGGHEQYF
TRBV28	NA	TRBJ1-5	CASSPSYGGARQPQHF
TRBV2	NA	TRBJ2-5	CASRGDRGMKETQYF
TRBV28	few	TRBJ2-3	CASSLLAGADTQYF
TRBV5-1	NA	TRBJ2-7	CASSLEWAAEKYF
TRBV7-3	NA	TRBJ1-5	CASSLGRDQPQHF
TRBV6-5	NA	TRBJ2-5	CASKVDRGRETQYF
TRBV6-1	NA	TRBJ2-2	CASSEIMNTGELFF
TRBV7-8	NA	TRBJ1-4	CASSTGPLSNEKLFF
TRBV28	NA	TRBJ2-1	CASSLTGNEQFF
TRBV5-1	NA	TRBJ2-7	CASRHNSGPTYEQYF
TRBV2	once	TRBJ2-1	CASSGAYNEQFF
TRBV6-5	NA	TRBJ2-7	CASSYSSGLSYEQYF
TRBV10-1	NA	TRBJ2-7	CASRGKNEQYF
TRBV7-2	NA	TRBJ2-1	CASSQAGGTSEQFF
TRBV29-1	NA	TRBJ2-7	CSDPEWLGGHYEQYF
TRBV6-5	NA	TRBJ2-7	CASRGGGSSHEQYF
TRBV28	NA	TRBJ2-6	CASSLGTPDGNVLTF
TRBV6-6	NA	TRBJ1-2	CASSYGQGRGNGYTF
TRBV5-1	NA	TRBJ2-1	CASSGTGPDEQFF
TRBV4-1	NA	TRBJ2-3	CASSQDPASGRRDTQYF
TRBV9	NA	TRBJ1-4	CASSVGTNEKLFF
TRBV30	NA	TRBJ1-4	CASAQGEKLFF
TRBV14	NA	TRBJ2-7	CASSLGTSGYYEQYF
TRBV7-9	NA	TRBJ2-5	CASSSGETQYF
TRBV4-1	NA	TRBJ2-7	CASSQPRGSAYEQYF
TRBV2	NA	TRBJ1-2	CASSRLGSGNYGYTF
TRBV5-1	NA	TRBJ1-2	CASSDGSFYGYTF
TRBV5-1	NA	TRBJ2-1	CASSFGTGGGEQFF